The 10 T cell receptor beta chains below were found in one sample sequenced in a study of CD8 T cells in Susac syndrome. An input of about 0.5 to 1 ug of RNA was subjected to reverse transcription using random hexamers. TCRdb recomputed calls from the immunoSEQ multiplex PCR reads with MiXCR, one row per CDR3 protein. There are under 200,000 distinct CDR3 sequences in the sample; approximately 96% occur only once, and 0.098% lies in the top ten. The sequenced material came from CD4+ T cells from PBMCs. These receptor sequences come from a human donor with Susac syndrome.

The chain links TRBV20-1 to TRBJ1-3; the D is unclear. Germline CDR1 reads DFQATT; CDR2 reads SNEGSKA (reference sequence). The CDR3 contains 13 residues. The V and J ends lost 5 bases and 0 bases respectively, with 8 bases between them. In DNA, the CDR3 is TGCAGTGCTGGAGTTTTCTCTGGAAACACCATATATTTT. Translation gives CSAGVFSGNTIYF.

V is TRBV30 and J is TRBJ2-3, with TRBD2 as a possible D gene (5 bases). Germline assignment: CDR1 GTSNPN and CDR2 SVGIG (reference sequence). This CDR3 is 13 amino acids long. Trimming took off 0 bases at V and 1 base at J, with 5 bases between the two ends. As DNA, the CDR3 is TGTGCCTGGAGTGTGGAGGGCACAGATACGCAGTATTTT. Its protein is CAWSVEGTDTQYF. Filled out from reference TRBV30 and TRBJ2-3, the complete variable domain reads SQTIHQWPATLVQPVGSPLSLECTVEGTSNPNLYWYRQAAGRGLQLLFYSVGIGQISSEVPQNLSASRPQDRQFILSSKKLLLSDSGFYLCAWSVEGTDTQYFGPGTRLTVL.

The chain couples TRBV7-2 to TRBJ2-3; 8 bases match TRBD2. Germline V gene sequence: CDR1 SGHTA, CDR2 FQGNSA. This CDR3 has 13 residues. V shed 11 bases and J 5 bases; nucleotides not matched to a gene: 9. The CDR3, as DNA: TGTGCCTCGCGGGGGGCCGGTGAAGATACGCAGTATTTT. Its translation: CASRGAGEDTQYF.

This chain uses TRBV27 with TRBJ2-3, with TRBD2 identical over 10 bases. The CDR3 runs to 15 residues. Losses at the gene ends were 5 bases for V and 3 bases for J; bases not matched to a gene: 5. Germline values: CDR1 MNHEY, CDR2 SMNVEV (reference sequence). The CDR3 protein is CASSPLAGKTDTQYF. The CDR3 nucleotides are TGTGCCAGCAGTCCACTAGCGGGGAAAACAGATACGCAGTATTTT.

The J gene is TRBJ1-2, the V gene TRBV20-1, with a possible D match to TRBD1 (5 bases). There are 12 residues in the CDR3. Germline assignment: CDR1 DFQATT and CDR2 SNEGSKA (reference sequence). V was clipped by 5 bases and J by 3 bases, with 10 bases between them. In nucleotides, the CDR3 is TGCAGTGCTCCAGGGTGGGACTATGGCTACACCTTC. Amino acid sequence: CSAPGWDYGYTF.

The chain recombines TRBV27 with TRBJ2-2; D is perhaps TRBD2 (7 bases). Germline V gives CDR1 MNHEY, CDR2 SMNVEV (reference sequence). V gave up 3 bases and J gave up 4 bases, with 18 bases separating them. CDR3 length: 17 residues. The CDR3 DNA reads as TGTGCCAGCAGTTTCGATGAAGGGGGGGGCCTCACCGGGGAGCTGTTTTTT. As protein: CASSFDEGGGLTGELFF.

The V gene is TRBV4-1, the J gene TRBJ1-1; perhaps TRBD1 as D (6 bases). V was clipped by 5 bases and J by 4 bases, with 23 bases between them. CDR3 length: 17 amino acids. Germline values: CDR1 MGHRA, CDR2 YSYEKL. The CDR3 spells CASSDGLGAGQLTEAFF. The CDR3 DNA reads TGCGCCAGCAGCGACGGACTCGGAGCTGGACAGCTCACTGAAGCTTTCTTT.

This rearrangement joins TRBV7-3 to TRBJ2-5; TRBD2 matches 10 bases. Germline V lookup: CDR1 SGHTA, CDR2 FQGTGA. CDR3 length equals 15 residues. With V trimmed by 6 bases and J by 2 bases, 6 bases remained unmatched. The CDR3, as DNA: TGTGCCAGCAGTCCTAGCGGGGGAGGGCAAGAGACCCAGTACTTC. Amino acids: CASSPSGGGQETQYF. The whole variable domain, remainder taken from reference TRBV7-3 and TRBJ2-5, is GAGVSQTPSNKVTEKGKYVELRCDPISGHTALYWYRQSLGQGPEFLIYFQGTGAADDSGLPNDRFFAVRPEGSVSTLKIQRTERGDSAVYLCASSPSGGGQETQYFGPGTRLLVL.

V is TRBV28 and J is TRBJ1-5; D is unresolved. With 3 bases removed from V and 5 bases from J, the gap between germline ends came to 8 bases. CDR3 length: 13 amino acids. CDR1 and CDR2 from the germline V gene are MDHEN and SYDVKM. The CDR3 protein is CASSFNGDQPQHF. In DNA, the CDR3 is TGTGCCAGCAGTTTTAACGGGGATCAGCCCCAGCATTTT.

J is TRBJ2-3 and V is TRBV29-1, with D maybe TRBD1 (5 bases). The germline V gene has CDR1 SQVTM and CDR2 ANQGSEA. The CDR3 totals 14 residues. Trimming left V 4 bases short and J 0 bases short, with 11 bases between. In DNA form, the CDR3 reads TGCAGCGTTGGGGGCACCCCGAGCACAGATACGCAGTATTTT. It translates to CSVGGTPSTDTQYF.